The next 28 T cell receptor beta chains were all read from a single sample in a study of CD8 T cells in ankylosing spondylitis. These receptors lack a known antigen. In TCRdb, the 5' RACE reads were re-called with MiXCR into one record per CDR3 protein. This sample has approximately 300,000 distinct CDR3 sequences; less than 9.5% occur once, and the top ten carry about 15%. Study-wide results and limits: Seemingly distinctive of ankylosing spondylitis blood was a TCR beta motif formed by eight highly homologous variants.

Sequencing was performed on blood, either unsorted or a sorted T cell fraction (not recorded which). The origin of the receptors is a male donor with ankylosing spondylitis.

This clonotype was seen once. Germline and junction disagree at one end, which may indicate a read error. The chain is built from TRBV5-1 and TRBJ2-1, with D possibly being TRBD2 (5 bases). CDR1 is SGHRS, CDR2 YFSETQ, per germline. The CDR3 is 15 residues long. DNA of the CDR3: TGCACCAGCAGCCTCCGGGAACCCTCCTACAATGAGCAGTTCTTC. Amino acid sequence: CTSSLREPSYNEQFF.

V is TRBV7-9 and J is TRBJ2-7; D gene unclear. The CDR3 runs to 14 residues. Germline V gives CDR1 SEHNR, CDR2 FQNEAQ (reference sequence). V was shortened by 5 bases and J by 6 bases, with 17 bases between the two germline ends. The CDR3 coding sequence is TGTGCCAGCAGCAAGGGCGACCTGCGCCTCGAGCAGTACTTC. This gives the protein CASSKGDLRLEQYF.

This chain connects TRBV20-1 to TRBJ2-1; 7 bases align to TRBD2. From germline, CDR1 is DFQATT and CDR2 SNEGSKA (reference sequence). With 6 bases clipped from V and 0 bases from J, the junction kept 5 bases outside the gene matches. The CDR3 length is 14 residues. The CDR3 coding sequence is TGCAGTGCCCAGAGCGGGATCTCCTACAATGAGCAGTTCTTC. It specifies CSAQSGISYNEQFF.

The sample holds many counts of this clonotype. The chain uses TRBV28 and TRBJ1-1; D gene unclear. This CDR3 contains 11 residues. The V gene lost 3 bases and the J gene lost 3 bases, with 2 bases spanning the gap. The V gene's germline CDR1 is MDHEN and CDR2 SYDVKM. CDR3 coding DNA: TGTGCCAGCAGTTTCTACACTGAAGCTTTCTTT. Protein: CASSFYTEAFF.

The J gene is TRBJ2-7, the V gene TRBV28; D gene uncertain. With 10 bases removed from V and 5 bases from J, the gap between germline ends came to 12 bases. This CDR3 spans 11 amino acids. Germline CDR1 reads MDHEN; CDR2 reads SYDVKM. The CDR3 region is CATERGNEQYF. CDR3 nucleotides: TGTGCCACGGAAAGAGGAAACGAGCAGTACTTC.

CDR3 in DNA: TGCAGCGTTGAGTACAAAACAGATACGCAGTATTTT. Translated: CSVEYKTDTQYF. The chain is built from TRBV29-1 and TRBJ2-3; D remains unclear. The V end lost 3 bases, the J end lost 3 bases, and 7 bases lay between the germline ends. The CDR3 consists of 12 residues. Germline lookup yields CDR1 SQVTM and CDR2 ANQGSEA.

This clonotype was seen more than once but under ten times. V and J are TRBV4-2 and TRBJ2-5; the match to TRBD2 covers 7 bases. With 1 base clipped from V and 1 base from J, the junction kept 12 bases outside the gene matches. The CDR3 spans 18 residues. CDR1 LGHNA and CDR2 YNFKEQ come from the germline V gene. The CDR3 nucleotides read TGTGCCAGCAGCCAAGGTCTTCCGGCGGGAGCGATCCAAGAGACCCAGTACTTC. Protein sequence: CASSQGLPAGAIQETQYF.

There are many counts of this clonotype. This CDR3 is CASSTGTGSGVARSTEAFF. In DNA form, the CDR3 reads TGCGCCAGCAGCACCGGGACAGGGTCGGGCGTGGCGCGGAGCACTGAAGCTTTCTTT. The rearrangement links TRBV5-1 to TRBJ1-1, with 9 bases matching TRBD1. The CDR3 loop spans 19 amino acids. V gave up 4 bases and J gave up 4 bases; unmatched junction bases: 20. Germline assignment: CDR1 SGHRS and CDR2 YFSETQ.

This clonotype came up a few times. This chain links TRBV28 with TRBJ2-7, with 7 positions matching TRBD2. V lost 6 bases and J lost 1; bases outside the gene matches: 12. The germline CDR1 and CDR2 sequences are MDHEN and SYDVKM. The CDR3 extends over 16 amino acids. The CDR3 spells CASSLLGGVGSYEQYF. The CDR3 coding sequence is TGTGCCAGCAGCCTCTTGGGGGGGGTGGGTTCCTACGAGCAGTACTTC.

The chain's CDR3 is CSANTGRSKLFF. CDR3 DNA sequence: TGCAGCGCCAATACTGGCAGAAGTAAGCTGTTTTTT. The chain links TRBV29-1 to TRBJ2-2; D gene unclear. CDR1 is SQVTM and CDR2 is ANQGSEA in the germline V gene. The CDR3 covers 12 residues. The germline V and J ends were trimmed by 7 bases and 12 bases, with 18 bases remaining between them.

This clonotype was detected many times. The rearrangement uses TRBV18 and TRBJ1-1; D remains unclear. There are 15 residues in the CDR3. The germline CDR1 and CDR2 sequences are KGHSH and LQKENI. V was trimmed by 6 bases and J by 0 bases, leaving 14 bases between them. This CDR3 is CASSRQDPLNTEAFF. DNA of the CDR3: TGTGCCAGCTCCCGGCAGGACCCATTGAACACTGAAGCTTTCTTT. Drawing the rest from reference TRBV18 and TRBJ1-1, the complete variable domain is NAGVMQNPRHLVRRRGQEARLRCSPMKGHSHVYWYRQLPEEGLKFMVYLQKENIIDESGMPKERFSAEFPKEGPSILRIQQVVRGDSAAYFCASSRQDPLNTEAFFGQGTRLTVV.

This clonotype was seen a few times. The V and J genes are TRBV20-1 and TRBJ2-5; perhaps TRBD2 as D (5 bases). The CDR3 has 15 amino acids. Germline CDR1 is DFQATT and CDR2 is SNEGSKA (reference sequence). V lost 6 bases, J lost 0 bases, and 17 bases lay in between. The CDR3 DNA reads TGCAGTGCGGAGACGGGTAGCGTTAACCAAGAGACCCAGTACTTC. Amino acids: CSAETGSVNQETQYF.

This clonotype came up a few times. The J gene is TRBJ2-7, the V gene TRBV28; TRBD1 matches at 10 bases. CDR1 is MDHEN and CDR2 is SYDVKM in the germline V gene. The CDR3 spans 15 residues. With 6 bases clipped from V and 4 bases from J, the junction kept 9 bases outside the gene matches. For the CDR3, the DNA is TGTGCCAGCAGACCCCCCGCGGGACAGGGGTACGAGCAGTACTTC. Its protein product is CASRPPAGQGYEQYF.

The table lists this clonotype with many counts. The chain employs TRBV29-1 and TRBJ2-3; D uncertain. The CDR3 extends over 12 amino acids. CDR1 and CDR2 (germline): SQVTM, ANQGSEA. Trimming stripped 4 bases from V and 2 bases from J, with 7 bases between. The CDR3, as DNA: TGCAGCGTTGCCCAGGCCACAGATACGCAGTATTTT. This codes for CSVAQATDTQYF.

This clonotype has only a few counts. The chain joins TRBV6-2 or TRBV6-3 to TRBJ2-7; no definite D call. The V gene lost 6 bases and the J gene lost 3 bases, with 12 bases spanning the gap. CDR3 size: 13 residues. Germline V gene data show CDR1 as MNHEY and CDR2 as SVGEGT. The CDR3 DNA follows: TGTGCCAGCAGACCGGTTGACGGCTACGAGCAGTACTTC. It yields the protein CASRPVDGYEQYF.

This rearrangement joins TRBV3-1 to TRBJ2-5; 7 bases map to TRBD2. This CDR3 is built from 15 residues. The germline V gene encodes CDR1 LGHDT and CDR2 YNNKEL (reference sequence). V shed 2 bases and J 4 bases; nucleotides not matched to a gene: 7. CDR3 DNA sequence: TGTGCCAGCAGCCAATCCAGGACTAGTAGAGAGACCCAGTACTTC. Amino acid sequence: CASSQSRTSRETQYF.

This clonotype was seen a few times. V and J are TRBV6-4 and TRBJ1-6; 9 nucleotides align to TRBD1. CDR1 MRHNA and CDR2 SNTAGT come from the germline V gene. J lost 9 bases, V lost 6 bases, and 6 bases had no gene match. The CDR3 runs 14 residues. CDR3 in DNA: TGTGCCAGCAGCTCCGGACAGGGGACTTCACCCCTCCACTTT. This encodes CASSSGQGTSPLHF.

This clonotype turned up a few times. J is TRBJ2-7 and V is TRBV2; no clear D gene. Deletions cut 4 bases from V and 4 bases from J, with 2 bases between. There are 10 residues in the CDR3. Germline loops: CDR1 SNHLY, CDR2 FYNNEI. The CDR3 nucleotides are TGTGCCAGCAGTGTGTACGAGCAGTACTTC. It yields the protein CASSVYEQYF.

The chain uses TRBV15 and TRBJ1-2, with D perhaps matching TRBD1 (6 bases). Trimming removed 5 bases from V and 3 bases from J, with 10 bases in between. This CDR3 comprises 13 residues. The germline V gene encodes CDR1 LNHNV and CDR2 YYDKDF (reference sequence). In DNA form, the CDR3 reads TGTGCCACCAGCGGACGACAGGACTATGGCTACACCTTC. It is translated as CATSGRQDYGYTF.

J is TRBJ1-3 and V is TRBV12-3 or TRBV12-4; D unresolved. V was clipped by 2 bases and J by 4 bases, with 15 bases between them. The CDR3 contains 16 residues. The CDR3 loop is CASSLFFSRGGNTIYF. The CDR3, as DNA: TGTGCCAGCAGTTTATTCTTTTCCCGCGGGGGAAACACCATATATTTT.

This clonotype was recorded a few times. The chain uses TRBV28 and TRBJ1-6; 7 bases match TRBD1. Germline V gene lookup returns CDR1 MDHEN and CDR2 SYDVKM. CDR3 size: 15 residues. V dropped 2 bases and J dropped 9; count of bases not matched to a gene: 7. CDR3 bases: TGTGCCAGCAGTTTAAGTGCCAGGGGGTTTTCACCCCTCCACTTT. Protein: CASSLSARGFSPLHF.

This clonotype was seen a few times. This chain connects TRBV7-9 to TRBJ2-2; D may be TRBD1 or TRBD2 (6 bases each). V dropped 8 bases and J dropped 5 bases, with 21 bases sitting between them. Germline assignment: CDR1 SEHNR and CDR2 FQNEAQ (reference sequence). This CDR3 region has 16 residues. CDR3 region: CASGLRFQGRTGELFF. The CDR3, as DNA: TGTGCCAGCGGGCTGCGATTTCAGGGGAGGACCGGGGAGCTGTTTTTT.

This clonotype occurred many times. The CDR3 loop is CSARIAGPNTEAFF. As DNA, the CDR3 is TGCAGTGCTAGAATCGCAGGGCCGAACACTGAAGCTTTCTTT. The rearrangement links TRBV20-1 to TRBJ1-1, with a possible D match to TRBD1 (5 bases). Germline V gives CDR1 DFQATT, CDR2 SNEGSKA (reference sequence). V lost 2 bases, J lost 1 base, and 11 bases lay in between. This CDR3 spans 14 amino acids.

This clonotype was seen more than once but under ten times. The chain employs TRBV5-4 and TRBJ1-2; possible D gene TRBD1, 5 bases. The V gene lost 0 bases and the J gene lost 2 bases, with 11 bases spanning the gap. The CDR3 is made up of 15 amino acids. Germline V gene data show CDR1 as SGHNT and CDR2 as YYREEE (reference sequence). CDR3 DNA: TGTGCCAGCAGCTTGGAATCGGGACTCAACTATGGCTACACCTTC. This gives the protein CASSLESGLNYGYTF.

This clonotype was counted at least ten times. J is TRBJ1-4 and V is TRBV20-1; 12 bases agree with TRBD1. The germline gives CDR1 DFQATT, CDR2 SNEGSKA (reference sequence). The CDR3 totals 15 residues. V shed 6 bases, J shed 6 bases, and the junction held 8 bases outside the gene matches. The chain's CDR3 is CSAPLGQGAYEKLFF. The CDR3 bases are TGCAGTGCCCCTCTGGGACAGGGGGCCTATGAAAAACTGTTTTTT.

The gene calls are TRBV7-9 and TRBJ1-4; the match to TRBD1 covers 7 bases. Germline V gene lookup returns CDR1 SEHNR and CDR2 FQNEAQ (reference sequence). The V and J ends lost 5 bases and 0 bases, in that order; junction bases with no gene match: 6. This CDR3 contains 16 residues. CDR3 coding DNA: TGTGCCAGCAGCGCCACAGGGGTTGCAACTAATGAAAAACTGTTTTTT. Residues: CASSATGVATNEKLFF.

This clonotype has just a few counts. The chain has TRBV11-2 and TRBJ2-3; 12 positions match TRBD2. CDR1 is SGHAT and CDR2 is FQNNGV in the germline V gene. CDR3 length equals 19 residues. Unmatched junction bases numbered 12, after V lost 5 bases and J lost 0 bases. CDR3 nucleotide sequence: TGTGCCAGCAGCCGACTTTTGACTAGCGGGAGCTTCAGCACAGATACGCAGTATTTT. Amino acid sequence: CASSRLLTSGSFSTDTQYF.

Only a few counts were recorded for this clonotype. The chain links TRBV7-2 to TRBJ2-3; the D is unclear. Germline V gene lookup returns CDR1 SGHTA and CDR2 FQGNSA. The V and J ends lost 1 base and 8 bases respectively, with 19 bases between them. This CDR3 is built from 16 residues. CDR3 protein: CASSLVPQRSSGTQYF. The CDR3 DNA reads TGTGCCAGCAGCTTAGTGCCACAACGATCATCGGGTACGCAGTATTTT.